The sequence of this TCR beta chain was determined in a study of cytomegalovirus exposure and HLA in healthy donors. The trim removed 7 bases at V and 11 bases at J, leaving 14 bases unmatched. Per germline, CDR1 MNHEY and CDR2 SMNVEV (reference sequence). The CDR3 has 16 amino acids. PCR employed 60 Vbeta and 13 Jbeta primers. The assay was immunoSEQ multiplex PCR, and TCRdb's table has in-frame clones only and misses some. The sample carries over 100,000 clones, approximately 78% recorded once. Sequencing was performed on PBMCs. This TCR came from a female donor in good health and CMV-seronegative. The chain carries TRBV27 and TRBJ1-4, with 12 bases that match TRBD1. Written as DNA, the CDR3 is TGTGCCAGCAAACCGAAAATGGGGACAGGGGGCGGGAAACTGTTTTTT. The encoded protein is CASKPKMGTGGGKLFF. The complete variable domain, with remaining parts taken from reference TRBV27 and TRBJ1-4, reads EAQVTQNPRYLITVTGKKLTVTCSQNMNHEYMSWYRQDPGLGLRQIYYSMNVEVTDKGDVPEGYKVSRKEKRNFPLILESPSPNQTSLYFCASKPKMGTGGGKLFFGSGTQLSVL.